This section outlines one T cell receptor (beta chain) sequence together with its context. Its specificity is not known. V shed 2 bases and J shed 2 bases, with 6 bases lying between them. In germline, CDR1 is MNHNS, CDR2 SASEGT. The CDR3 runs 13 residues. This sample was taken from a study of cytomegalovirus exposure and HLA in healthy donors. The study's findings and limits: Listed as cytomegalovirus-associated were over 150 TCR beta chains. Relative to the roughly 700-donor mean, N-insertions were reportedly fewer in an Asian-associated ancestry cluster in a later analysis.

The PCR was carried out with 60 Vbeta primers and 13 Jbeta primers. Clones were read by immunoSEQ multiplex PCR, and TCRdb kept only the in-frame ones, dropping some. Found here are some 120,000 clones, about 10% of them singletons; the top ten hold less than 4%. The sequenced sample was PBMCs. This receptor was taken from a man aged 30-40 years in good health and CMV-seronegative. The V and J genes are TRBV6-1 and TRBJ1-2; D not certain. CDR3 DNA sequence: TGTGCCAGCAGTGAAACGGGGAACTATGGCTACACCTTC. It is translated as CASSETGNYGYTF.